This TCR beta chain was recovered during a study of cytomegalovirus exposure and HLA in healthy donors. Overall study results and limits: Association of a missense DCLRE1C variant with TCR beta V- and J-gene trimming was reported in a later analysis. Reportedly, diagnosis of cytomegalovirus status by the classifier showed high specificity and sensitivity. Later analysis identified several of the most significant clusters that appeared linked to common viral pathogens.

Trimming removed 6 bases from V and 5 bases from J, with 7 bases in between. The germline CDR1 and CDR2 sequences are KGHSH and LQKENI. There are 11 residues in the CDR3. The PCR made use of 60 Vbeta and 13 Jbeta primers. TCRdb's copy holds only in-frame clones and misses some; the assay was immunoSEQ multiplex PCR. The table has around 110,000 clones, roughly 82% seen once. On this clone: Its matching antigen is unknown.

As for the donors, each was a healthy bone marrow donor. The rearrangement joins TRBV18 to TRBJ1-2; unclear D gene. Material: PBMCs. The clonotype originates from a man between 25 and 39 years old in good health and CMV-seropositive. CDR3 nucleotides: TGTGCCAGCTCGTCCCAGTATGGCTACACCTTC. Protein sequence: CASSSQYGYTF.